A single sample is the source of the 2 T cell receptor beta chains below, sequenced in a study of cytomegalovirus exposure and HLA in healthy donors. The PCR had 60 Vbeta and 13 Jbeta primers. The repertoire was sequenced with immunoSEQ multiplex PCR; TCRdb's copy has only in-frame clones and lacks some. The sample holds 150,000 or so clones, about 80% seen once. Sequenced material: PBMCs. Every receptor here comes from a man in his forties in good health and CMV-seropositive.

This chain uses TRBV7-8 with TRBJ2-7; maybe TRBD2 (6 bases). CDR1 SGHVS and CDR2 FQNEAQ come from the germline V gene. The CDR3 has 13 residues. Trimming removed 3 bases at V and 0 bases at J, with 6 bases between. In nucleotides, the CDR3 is TGTGCCAGCAGCTTGGACTACTCCTACGAGCAGTACTTC. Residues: CASSLDYSYEQYF.

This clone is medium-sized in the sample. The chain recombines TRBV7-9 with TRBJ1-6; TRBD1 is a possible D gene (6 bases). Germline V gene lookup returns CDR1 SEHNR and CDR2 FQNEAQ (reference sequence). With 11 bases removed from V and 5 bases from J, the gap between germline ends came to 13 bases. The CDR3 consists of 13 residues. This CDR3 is CAVRTDNNSPLHF. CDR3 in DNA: TGTGCCGTAAGGACAGATAATAATTCACCCCTCCACTTT.